This passage covers 19 T cell receptor beta chains from one sample sequenced in a study of T cell responses to AZD1222 COVID-19 vaccine. The assay was immunoSEQ multiplex PCR, and TCRdb's table has in-frame clones only and misses some. Of approximately 50,000 clones listed, 60% to 85% are singletons. Specimen: peripheral blood, collected on day 0 of AZD1222 vaccination. All receptors derive from an adult in good health.

This clone was counted a single time. The J gene is TRBJ1-1, the V gene TRBV3-1 (or the pseudogene TRBV3-2); 7 bases are a match to TRBD1. Unmatched junction bases numbered 11, after V lost 5 bases and J lost 11 bases. Germline V lookup: CDR1 LGHDT, CDR2 YNNKEL (reference sequence). The CDR3 is made up of 13 amino acids. The CDR3 DNA reads as TGTGCCAGCAGCGCGACAGGGCTGGCGGCGGCTTTCTTT. It yields the protein CASSATGLAAAFF.

The chain couples TRBV11-2 to TRBJ2-3, with D uncertain. With 5 bases removed from V and 3 bases from J, the gap between germline ends came to 12 bases. CDR1 and CDR2 from the germline V gene are SGHAT and FQNNGV. This CDR3 comprises 14 residues. The CDR3 sequence is CASSRDAVTDTQYF. The DNA for the CDR3 is TGTGCCAGCAGCCGTGATGCTGTTACAGATACGCAGTATTTT.

The chain couples TRBV5-1 to TRBJ2-5; D might be TRBD2 (5 bases). CDR1 is SGHRS and CDR2 is YFSETQ in the germline V gene. The CDR3 extends over 15 amino acids. Trimming removed 0 bases at V and 5 bases at J, with 14 bases between. The CDR3 protein is CASSLEGFGGETQYF. DNA of the CDR3: TGCGCCAGCAGCTTGGAAGGTTTCGGCGGGGAGACCCAGTACTTC.

In its sample, this clone was seen once. J is TRBJ2-7 and V is TRBV6-1; 11 nucleotides align to TRBD1. V trimming: 2 bases; J trimming: 2 bases; junction bases outside the gene matches: 5. The length of the CDR3 is 16 residues. From germline, CDR1 is MNHNS and CDR2 SASEGT. The CDR3 coding sequence is TGTGCCAGCAGTGAACGGGGGACAGGGGGAACCTACGAGCAGTACTTC. Translated: CASSERGTGGTYEQYF.

This sequence joins TRBV28 and TRBJ1-1; D is uncertain. Germline CDR1 MDHEN, CDR2 SYDVKM. The V gene lost 7 bases and the J gene lost 11 bases, with 14 bases spanning the gap. The CDR3 totals 11 residues. The chain's CDR3 is CASTAALGAFF. The CDR3 nucleotides read TGTGCCAGCACGGCGGCCCTGGGGGCTTTCTTT.

This chain connects TRBV29-1 to TRBJ2-1; D gene uncertain. The germline V gene has CDR1 SQVTM and CDR2 ANQGSEA. The CDR3 totals 13 residues. Deletions cut 6 bases from V and 2 bases from J, with 11 bases between. The CDR3, as DNA: TGCAGCGTGAACGGGCTAACCTACAATGAGCAGTTCTTC. Its translation: CSVNGLTYNEQFF.

The sample holds a few counts of this clone. This chain connects TRBV11-2 to TRBJ2-2, with 10 bases that match TRBD2. V shed 0 bases, J shed 0 bases, and the junction held 7 bases outside the gene matches. CDR3 length: 19 residues. Germline loops: CDR1 SGHAT, CDR2 FQNNGV. Here the CDR3 reads CASSLDSLLAGANTGELFF. The CDR3 DNA reads as TGTGCCAGCAGCTTAGACTCCCTTCTAGCGGGGGCGAACACCGGGGAGCTGTTTTTT.

J is TRBJ2-2 and V is TRBV23-1; D gene uncertain. Being an ORF, TRBV23-1 has a function that is uncertain. The CDR3 runs to 15 residues. The ends were cut back, 2 bases at V and 1 base at J, with 8 bases in the middle. The CDR3 here is CASSQRQLNTGELFF. The CDR3 DNA reads TGCGCCAGCAGTCAAAGACAACTGAACACCGGGGAGCTGTTTTTT.

The V gene is TRBV5-1, the J gene TRBJ1-2; a weak D match, TRBD1 (6 bases). Per the germline V gene, CDR1 is SGHRS and CDR2 is YFSETQ. With 0 bases removed from V and 3 bases from J, the gap between germline ends came to 12 bases. The CDR3 is 15 residues long. The CDR3 reads CASSLGQVGDYGYTF. The CDR3 DNA reads as TGCGCCAGCAGCTTGGGACAGGTTGGTGACTATGGCTACACCTTC.

This chain joins TRBV28 and TRBJ1-5, with unresolved D. Germline V lookup: CDR1 MDHEN, CDR2 SYDVKM. Trimming took off 3 bases at V and 1 base at J, with 1 base between the two ends. The CDR3 is 12 residues long. The DNA of the CDR3 is TGTGCCAGCAGTTTCAGCAATCAGCCCCAGCATTTT. This sequence encodes CASSFSNQPQHF.

The rearrangement joins TRBV5-8 to TRBJ1-4; 11 bases match TRBD1. There are 15 residues in the CDR3. Looked up from germline, CDR1 is SGHTS and CDR2 is YDEGEE. Trimming cost V 2 bases and J 7 bases; bases outside gene matches: 4. The DNA of the CDR3 is TGTGCCAGCAGCTTTCGGACAGGGGGCTTTGAAAAACTGTTTTTT. It translates to CASSFRTGGFEKLFF. Based on the CDR3 plus reference TRBV5-8 and TRBJ1-4, the full variable domain is EAGVTQSPTHLIKTRGQQATLRCSPISGHTSVYWYQQALGLGLQFLLWYDEGEERNRGNFPPRFSGRQFPNYSSELNVNALELEDSALYLCASSFRTGGFEKLFFGSGTQLSVL.

The rearrangement links TRBV7-9 to TRBJ1-6; D remains ambiguous. The germline V gene has CDR1 SEHNR and CDR2 FQNEAQ (reference sequence). The germline V and J ends were trimmed by 5 bases and 10 bases, with 15 bases remaining between them. The CDR3 contains 14 residues. CDR3 bases: TGTGCCAGCAGCACTCAAGGTGGAGGATCACCCCTCCACTTT. The encoded protein is CASSTQGGGSPLHF.

This sequence joins TRBV6-5 and TRBJ2-3; 9 bases fit TRBD1. From germline, CDR1 is MNHEY and CDR2 SVGAGI. CDR3 length: 15 residues. The trim removed 6 bases at V and 2 bases at J, leaving 6 bases unmatched. The CDR3 sequence: CASRPGQGVTDTQYF. The CDR3 DNA reads as TGTGCCAGCAGACCGGGACAGGGAGTCACAGATACGCAGTATTTT.

The chain joins TRBV13 to TRBJ2-3, with D perhaps matching TRBD1 (5 bases). The CDR3 spans 14 residues. Germline lookup yields CDR1 PRHDT and CDR2 FYEKMQ (reference sequence). Trimming stripped 5 bases from V and 0 bases from J, with 9 bases between. As DNA, the CDR3 is TGTGCCAGCAGCCGAAGACAGAGCACAGATACGCAGTATTTT. Translation gives CASSRRQSTDTQYF.

The gene calls are TRBV28 and TRBJ1-6; a weak D match, TRBD1 (6 bases). Between the trimmed V and J ends, which lost 9 bases and 8 bases, there was a span of 11 bases. This CDR3 spans 12 amino acids. The germline V gene encodes CDR1 MDHEN and CDR2 SYDVKM. The CDR3 DNA is TGTGCCAGTCATAGGGGGTATTCACCCCTCCACTTT. As protein: CASHRGYSPLHF.

The chain links TRBV6-1 to TRBJ2-3; 11 nucleotides line up with TRBD2. The length of the CDR3 is 16 residues. CDR1 is MNHNS, CDR2 SASEGT, per germline. J was trimmed by 4 bases and V by 2 bases; bases with no gene match: 5. For the CDR3, the DNA is TGTGCCAGCAGTGAAACCTTAGCGGGGGGGGCAGATACGCAGTATTTT. It encodes CASSETLAGGADTQYF.

The V call is TRBV5-1, the J call TRBJ2-1; D gene ambiguous. Deletions cut 0 bases from V and 0 bases from J, with 4 bases between. Per germline, CDR1 SGHRS and CDR2 YFSETQ. This CDR3 spans 14 amino acids. CDR3 DNA sequence: TGCGCCAGCAGCTTGGCAGACTCCTACAATGAGCAGTTCTTC. Its translation: CASSLADSYNEQFF.

CDR3 nucleotide sequence: TGTGCCAGCAGTGAGCGGGAGGGGGGCACAGATACGCAGTATTTT. It encodes CASSEREGGTDTQYF. The J gene is TRBJ2-3, the V gene TRBV6-4, with TRBD2 identical over 9 bases. V shed 3 bases and J 1 base; nucleotides not matched to a gene: 2. CDR3 length equals 15 residues. Germline V gene data show CDR1 as MRHNA and CDR2 as SNTAGT.

This chain connects TRBV27 to TRBJ1-4, with D maybe TRBD1 (6 bases). The ends were cut back, 5 bases at V and 10 bases at J, with 14 bases in the middle. The CDR3 runs to 13 residues. Germline V gene lookup returns CDR1 MNHEY and CDR2 SMNVEV (reference sequence). The CDR3 nucleotides are TGTGCCAGCAGTCCACAAGGGGGGGGAAAACTGTTTTTT. Encoded protein: CASSPQGGGKLFF.